This T cell receptor (beta chain) comes out of a study of cytomegalovirus exposure and HLA in healthy donors. Study outcomes and limitations: TCR beta chain V- and J-gene trimming was linked, in a later analysis, to a missense variant in DCLRE1C. Reports indicated that the classifier achieved high specificity and sensitivity in diagnosing cytomegalovirus status.

This clone was detected only a few times. Its antigen is unidentified. This PCR relied on a set of 60 Vbeta primers and 13 Jbeta primers. This table comes from immunoSEQ multiplex PCR, and its TCRdb copy is limited to in-frame clones, with some not included. In the table there are some 100,000 clones, roughly four fifths of which are singletons. The germline gives CDR1 PRHDT, CDR2 FYEKMQ (reference sequence). V shed 4 bases and J 2 bases; nucleotides not matched to a gene: 3. The CDR3 totals 14 residues. This chain uses TRBV13 with TRBJ2-7; 9 nucleotides align to TRBD1. This TCR was recovered from a man aged 45-65 years in good health and CMV-seronegative. Material: PBMCs. The CDR3: CASSSGQGTYEQYF. In DNA form, the CDR3 reads TGTGCCAGCAGCTCGGGACAGGGCACCTACGAGCAGTACTTC.